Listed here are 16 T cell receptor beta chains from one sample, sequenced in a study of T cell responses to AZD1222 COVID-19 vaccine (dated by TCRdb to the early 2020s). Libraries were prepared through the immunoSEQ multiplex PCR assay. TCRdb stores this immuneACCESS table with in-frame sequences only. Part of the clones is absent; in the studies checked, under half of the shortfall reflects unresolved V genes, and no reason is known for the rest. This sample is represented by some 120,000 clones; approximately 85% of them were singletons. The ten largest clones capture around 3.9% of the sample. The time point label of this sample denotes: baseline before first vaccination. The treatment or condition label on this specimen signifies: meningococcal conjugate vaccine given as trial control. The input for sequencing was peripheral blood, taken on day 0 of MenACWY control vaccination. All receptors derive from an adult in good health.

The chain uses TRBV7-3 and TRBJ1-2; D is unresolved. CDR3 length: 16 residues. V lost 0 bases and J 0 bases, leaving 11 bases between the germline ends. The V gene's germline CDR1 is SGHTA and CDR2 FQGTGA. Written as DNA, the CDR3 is TGTGCCAGCAGCTTAACGGGGAGGGTAGCTAACTATGGCTACACCTTC. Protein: CASSLTGRVANYGYTF.

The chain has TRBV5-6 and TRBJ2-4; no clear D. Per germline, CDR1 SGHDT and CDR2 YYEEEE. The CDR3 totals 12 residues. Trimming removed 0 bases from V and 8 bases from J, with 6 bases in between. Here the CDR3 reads CASSLGWDIQYF. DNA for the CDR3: TGTGCCAGCAGCTTGGGTTGGGACATTCAGTACTTC.

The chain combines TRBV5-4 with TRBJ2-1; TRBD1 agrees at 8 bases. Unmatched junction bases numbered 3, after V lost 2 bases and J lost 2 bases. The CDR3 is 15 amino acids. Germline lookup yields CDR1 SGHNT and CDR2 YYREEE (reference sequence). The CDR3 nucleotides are TGTGCCAGCAGCTTAGACAGGGGAACCTACAATGAGCAGTTCTTC. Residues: CASSLDRGTYNEQFF.

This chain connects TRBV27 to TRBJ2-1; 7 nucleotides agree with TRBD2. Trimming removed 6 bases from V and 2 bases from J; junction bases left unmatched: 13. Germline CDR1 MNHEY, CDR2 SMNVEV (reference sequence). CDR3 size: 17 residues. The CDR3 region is CASSVHAVRGAYNEQFF. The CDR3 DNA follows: TGTGCCAGCAGCGTCCATGCGGTACGGGGGGCCTACAATGAGCAGTTCTTC.

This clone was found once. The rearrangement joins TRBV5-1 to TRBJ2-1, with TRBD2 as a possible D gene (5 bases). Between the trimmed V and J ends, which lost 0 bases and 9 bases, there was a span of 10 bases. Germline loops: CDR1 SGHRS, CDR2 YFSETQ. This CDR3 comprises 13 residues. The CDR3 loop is CASSLVRAAEQFF. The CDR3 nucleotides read TGCGCCAGCAGCTTGGTGAGGGCGGCTGAGCAGTTCTTC.

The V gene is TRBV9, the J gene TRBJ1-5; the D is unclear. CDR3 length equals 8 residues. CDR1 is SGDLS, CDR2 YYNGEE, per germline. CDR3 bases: TGTGCGAACAAGCCCCAGCATTTT. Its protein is CANKPQHF.

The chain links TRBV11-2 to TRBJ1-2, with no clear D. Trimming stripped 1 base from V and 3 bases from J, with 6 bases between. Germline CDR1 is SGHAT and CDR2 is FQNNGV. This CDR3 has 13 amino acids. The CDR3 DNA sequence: TGTGCCAGCAGCTTAGTTAGGTACTATGGCTACACCTTC. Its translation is CASSLVRYYGYTF.

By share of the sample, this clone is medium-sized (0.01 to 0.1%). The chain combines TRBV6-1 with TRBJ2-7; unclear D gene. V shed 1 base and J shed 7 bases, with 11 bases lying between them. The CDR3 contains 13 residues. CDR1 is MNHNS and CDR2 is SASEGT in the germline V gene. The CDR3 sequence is CASSEGRTREQYF. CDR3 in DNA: TGTGCCAGCAGTGAAGGTCGAACGAGGGAGCAGTACTTC.

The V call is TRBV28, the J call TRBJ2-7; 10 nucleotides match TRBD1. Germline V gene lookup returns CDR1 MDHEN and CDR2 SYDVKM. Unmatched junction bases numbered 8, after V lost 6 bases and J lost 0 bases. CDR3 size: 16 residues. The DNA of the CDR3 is TGTGCCAGCAGACCCCTCGGACAGGGGGTCTCCTACGAGCAGTACTTC. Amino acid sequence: CASRPLGQGVSYEQYF.

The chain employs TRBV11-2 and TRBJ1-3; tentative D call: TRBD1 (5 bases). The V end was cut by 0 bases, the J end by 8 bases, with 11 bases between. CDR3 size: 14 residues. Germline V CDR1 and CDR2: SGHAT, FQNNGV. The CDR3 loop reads CASSLERGVDTIYF. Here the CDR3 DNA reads TGTGCCAGCAGCTTAGAGAGGGGAGTAGACACCATATATTTT.

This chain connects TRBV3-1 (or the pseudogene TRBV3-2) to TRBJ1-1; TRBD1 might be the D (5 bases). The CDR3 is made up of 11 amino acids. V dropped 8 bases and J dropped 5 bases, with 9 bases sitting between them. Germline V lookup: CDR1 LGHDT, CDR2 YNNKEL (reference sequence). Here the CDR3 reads CASQRGTEAFF. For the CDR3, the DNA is TGTGCCAGCCAGAGGGGAACTGAAGCTTTCTTT.

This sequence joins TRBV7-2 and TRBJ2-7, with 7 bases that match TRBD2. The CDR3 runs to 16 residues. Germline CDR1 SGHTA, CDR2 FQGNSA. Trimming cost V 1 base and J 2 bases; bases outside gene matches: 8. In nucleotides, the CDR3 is TGTGCCAGCAGCTTAGGTGGCGCGGGACTAACCTACGAGCAGTACTTC. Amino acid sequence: CASSLGGAGLTYEQYF.

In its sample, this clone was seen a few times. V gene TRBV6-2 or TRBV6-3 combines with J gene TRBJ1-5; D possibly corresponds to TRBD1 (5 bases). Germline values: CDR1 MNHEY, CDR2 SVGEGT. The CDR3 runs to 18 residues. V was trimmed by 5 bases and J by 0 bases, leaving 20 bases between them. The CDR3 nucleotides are TGTGCCAGCAGTCAGCGGGGCATGATCCGAATTAGCAATCAGCCCCAGCATTTT. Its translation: CASSQRGMIRISNQPQHF.

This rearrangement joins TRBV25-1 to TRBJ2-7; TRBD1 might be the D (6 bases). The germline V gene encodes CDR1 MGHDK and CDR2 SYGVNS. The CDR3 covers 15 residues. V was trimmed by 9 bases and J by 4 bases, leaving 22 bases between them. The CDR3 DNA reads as TGTGCCAGTCAGAGGACAGAAGGACCGTTGTACGAGCAGTACTTC. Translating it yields CASQRTEGPLYEQYF.

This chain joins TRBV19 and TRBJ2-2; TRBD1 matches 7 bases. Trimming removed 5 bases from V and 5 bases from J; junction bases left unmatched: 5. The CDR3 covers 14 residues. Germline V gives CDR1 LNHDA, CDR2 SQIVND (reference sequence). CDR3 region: CASSPTGDTGELFF. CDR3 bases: TGTGCCAGTAGTCCCACAGGGGATACCGGGGAGCTGTTTTTT.

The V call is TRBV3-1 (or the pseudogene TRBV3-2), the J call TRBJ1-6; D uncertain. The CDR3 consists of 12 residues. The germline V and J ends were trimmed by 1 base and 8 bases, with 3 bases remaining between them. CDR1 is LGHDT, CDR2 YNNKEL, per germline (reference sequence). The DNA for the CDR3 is TGTGCCAGCAGCCAAGCAGATTCACCCCTCCACTTT. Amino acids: CASSQADSPLHF.